This T cell receptor (beta chain) was sequenced in a study of blood T cell repertoires in COVID-19. Assay used: immunoSEQ multiplex PCR; TCRdb lists only in-frame clones, some missing. The data show around 67,000 clones, with about 86% seen just once and 5% to 6% held by the top ten. J was trimmed by 10 bases and V by 4 bases; bases with no gene match: 8. The CDR3 runs to 15 residues. Germline V lookup: CDR1 SGHRS, CDR2 YFSETQ. J is TRBJ2-1 and V is TRBV5-1, with 13 bases that match TRBD2. Sequencing used peripheral blood. The sequence was collected from a man aged 45-65 years with active COVID-19. CDR3 amino acids: CASSKLAGGPGEQFF. The CDR3 DNA reads as TGCGCCAGCAGCAAACTAGCGGGAGGGCCGGGGGAGCAGTTCTTC.